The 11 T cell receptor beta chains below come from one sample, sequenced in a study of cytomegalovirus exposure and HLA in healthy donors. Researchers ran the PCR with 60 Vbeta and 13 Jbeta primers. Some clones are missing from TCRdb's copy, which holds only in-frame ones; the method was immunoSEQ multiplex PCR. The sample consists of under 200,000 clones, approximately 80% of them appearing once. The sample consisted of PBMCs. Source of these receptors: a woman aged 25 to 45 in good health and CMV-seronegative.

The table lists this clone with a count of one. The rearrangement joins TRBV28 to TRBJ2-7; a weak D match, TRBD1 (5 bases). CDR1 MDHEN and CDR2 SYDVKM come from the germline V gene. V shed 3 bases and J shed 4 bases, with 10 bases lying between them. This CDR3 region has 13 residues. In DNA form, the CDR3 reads TGTGCCAGCAGTTTGTATCCAGGGTACGAGCAGTACTTC. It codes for CASSLYPGYEQYF.

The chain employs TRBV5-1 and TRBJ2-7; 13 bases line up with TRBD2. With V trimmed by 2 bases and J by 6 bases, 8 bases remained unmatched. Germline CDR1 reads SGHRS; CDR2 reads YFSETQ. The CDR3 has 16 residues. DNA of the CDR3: TGCGCCAGCAGCTTTCGGACTAGCGGGAGTGGGGCCGAGCAGTACTTC. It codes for CASSFRTSGSGAEQYF.

CDR3: CASSYLASGSNEQFF. The CDR3 DNA reads TGTGCCAGCAGTTACTTGGCTAGCGGGAGCAATGAGCAGTTCTTC. V gene TRBV6-6 combines with J gene TRBJ2-1; 10 bases are a match to TRBD2. Trimming took 1 base from V and 6 from J; bases not matched to a gene: 3. The CDR3 is 15 amino acids. In germline, CDR1 is MNHNY, CDR2 SVGAGI (reference sequence).

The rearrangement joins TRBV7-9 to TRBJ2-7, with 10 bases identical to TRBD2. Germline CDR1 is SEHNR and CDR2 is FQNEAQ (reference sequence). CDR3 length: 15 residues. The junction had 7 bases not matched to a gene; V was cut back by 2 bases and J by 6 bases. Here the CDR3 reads CASSLQAGGRSEQYF. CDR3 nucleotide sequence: TGTGCCAGCAGCTTACAAGCGGGAGGGAGGAGCGAGCAGTACTTC.

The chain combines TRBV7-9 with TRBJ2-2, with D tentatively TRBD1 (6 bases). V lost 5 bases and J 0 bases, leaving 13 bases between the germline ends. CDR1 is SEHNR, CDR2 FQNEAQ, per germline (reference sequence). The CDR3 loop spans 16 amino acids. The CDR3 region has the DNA TGTGCCAGCAGCGCCACAGGGCTCGCGAACACCGGGGAGCTGTTTTTT. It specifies CASSATGLANTGELFF.

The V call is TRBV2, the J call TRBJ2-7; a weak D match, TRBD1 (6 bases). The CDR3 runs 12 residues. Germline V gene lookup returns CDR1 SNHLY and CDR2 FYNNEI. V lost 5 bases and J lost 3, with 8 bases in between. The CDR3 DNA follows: TGTGCCAGCAGTCGACAGGACTACGAGCAGTACTTC. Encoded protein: CASSRQDYEQYF.

The CDR3 coding sequence is TGTGCCAGCAGTCCCGGGACTAGCGGCTCCTACGAGCAGTACTTC. Translated: CASSPGTSGSYEQYF. The V and J genes are TRBV7-2 and TRBJ2-7; 11 nucleotides line up with TRBD2. CDR3 length equals 15 residues. V trimming: 6 bases; J trimming: 0 bases; junction bases outside the gene matches: 4. Germline CDR1 and CDR2: SGHTA and FQGNSA. The full variable domain, its missing parts supplied by reference TRBV7-2 and TRBJ2-7, is GAGVSQSPSNKVTEKGKDVELRCDPISGHTALYWYRQSLGQGLEFLIYFQGNSAPDKSGLPSDRFSAERTGGSVSTLTIQRTQQEDSAVYLCASSPGTSGSYEQYFGPGTRLTVT.

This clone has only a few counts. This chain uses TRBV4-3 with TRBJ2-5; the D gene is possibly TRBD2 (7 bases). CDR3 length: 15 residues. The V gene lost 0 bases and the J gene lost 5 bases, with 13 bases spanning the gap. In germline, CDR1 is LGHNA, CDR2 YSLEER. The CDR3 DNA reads TGCGCCAGCAGCCAAGACGGATCGGGGGGCGAGACCCAGTACTTC. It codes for CASSQDGSGGETQYF.

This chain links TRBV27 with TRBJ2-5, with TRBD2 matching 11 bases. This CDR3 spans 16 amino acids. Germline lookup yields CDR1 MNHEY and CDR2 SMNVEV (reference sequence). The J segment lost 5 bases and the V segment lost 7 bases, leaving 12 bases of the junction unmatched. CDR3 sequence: CASNLSGGALGETQYF. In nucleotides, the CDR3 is TGTGCCAGCAATCTTAGCGGGGGGGCGTTAGGGGAGACCCAGTACTTC.

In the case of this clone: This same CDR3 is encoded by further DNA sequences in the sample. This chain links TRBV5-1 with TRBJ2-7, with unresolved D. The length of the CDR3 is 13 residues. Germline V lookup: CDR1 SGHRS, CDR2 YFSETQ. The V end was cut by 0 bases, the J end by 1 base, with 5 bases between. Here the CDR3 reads CASSLGQSYEQYF. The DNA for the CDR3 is TGCGCCAGCAGCTTGGGACAATCCTACGAGCAGTACTTC.

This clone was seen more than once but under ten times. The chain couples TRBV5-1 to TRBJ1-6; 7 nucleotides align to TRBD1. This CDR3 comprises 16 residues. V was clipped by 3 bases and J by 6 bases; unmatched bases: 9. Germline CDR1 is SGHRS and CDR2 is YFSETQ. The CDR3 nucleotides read TGCGCCAGCAGCTATACAGGGGACAGTCTTAATTCACCCCTCCACTTT. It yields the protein CASSYTGDSLNSPLHF.